Listed below are T cell receptor beta chains from one sample, sequenced in a study of metastatic and nonmetastatic thyroid tumors. TCRdb re-clonotyped the PCR reads via MiXCR. Among 4,000 or so clones listed, 30% to 35% were seen once. Sequencing input: adjacent normal tissue. These receptor sequences come from a female donor with papillary thyroid cancer or a benign thyroid nodule (not recorded which). Some clones in this sample may be carry-over from other donors' samples. CDR3s include the opening cysteine and the closing phenylalanine or tryptophan. D genes are given only for firm matches. Size values are once, few and many counts, or a class for expanded clones, and some rows have none.

D gene	V gene	J gene	CDR3 length	clone size	CDR3 DNA	CDR3 protein
TRBD2	TRBV29-1	TRBJ2-7	12	few	TGCAGCGTTGTTGGCGGGAGGTACGAGCAGTACTTC	CSVVGGRYEQYF
NA	TRBV6-9	TRBJ2-2	15	few	TGTGCCAGCAGTTTTCTCGTGGGGGGCAGCGGGGAGCTGTTTTTT	CASSFLVGGSGELFF
NA	TRBV30	TRBJ1-1	11	NA	TGTGCCTGGAATAGGGACACTGAAGCTTTCTTT	CAWNRDTEAFF
NA	TRBV2	TRBJ2-2	14	few	TGTGGCAGCAGTGTTAGGGAAATCACTGGGGAGCTGTTTTTT	CGSSVREITGELFF
NA	TRBV7-2	TRBJ2-7	13	NA	TGTGCCAGCAGCTTACGGGCAGGCTACGAGCAGTACTTC	CASSLRAGYEQYF
NA	TRBV5-4	TRBJ1-5	17	NA	TGTGCCAGCAGCTTGGGCCCCTGGGTCTATAGCAATCAGCCCCAGCATTTT	CASSLGPWVYSNQPQHF
TRBD2	TRBV11-3	TRBJ2-2	15	few	TGTGCCAGCAGCTTTGGACTAGCGGGAGCCGGGGAGCTGTTTTTT	CASSFGLAGAGELFF
TRBD1	TRBV7-8	TRBJ2-7	15	NA	TGTGCCAGCAGCTTAGGAGGACAGGAATCCTACGAGCAGTACTTC	CASSLGGQESYEQYF
TRBD2	TRBV20-1	TRBJ2-7	15	NA	TGCAGTGCTAACGGCCTAGCGGGACCCTCCTACGAGCAGTACTTC	CSANGLAGPSYEQYF
TRBD2	TRBV5-1	TRBJ2-3	16	once	TGCGCCAGCAGCCTTAGCGGGATGGCTAGCACAGATACGCAGTATTTT	CASSLSGMASTDTQYF
TRBD1	TRBV28	TRBJ2-2	16	few	TGTGCCAGCAGTTTAATGGGGACAGAGAACACCGGGGAGCTGTTTTTT	CASSLMGTENTGELFF
TRBD1	TRBV7-2	TRBJ1-6	14	NA	TGTGCCAGCAGCAACCGGGACAGCAATTCACCCCTCCACTTT	CASSNRDSNSPLHF
NA	TRBV28	TRBJ2-7	12	NA	TGTGCCAGCAGTTGGGGGGGCGGGGAGCAGTACTTC	CASSWGGGEQYF
TRBD2	TRBV4-2	TRBJ2-1	17	NA	TGTGCCAGCAGCCAGTTGGGACTAGCGGGAGGCCCTATGGAGCAGTTCTTC	CASSQLGLAGGPMEQFF
NA	TRBV6-1	TRBJ1-2	13	NA	TGTGCCAGCAGAACCGGGACTAACTATGGCTACACCTTC	CASRTGTNYGYTF
TRBD1	TRBV20-1	TRBJ1-1	13	once	TGCAGTGCTGCCGACAGGGTTAACACTGAAGCTTTCTTT	CSAADRVNTEAFF
TRBD1	TRBV27	TRBJ1-2	14	few	TGTGCCAGCAGTTACATCGACAGGGGGGGTGGCTACACCTTC	CASSYIDRGGGYTF
NA	TRBV6-1	TRBJ1-1	15	few	TGTGCCAGCAAGCGAGCGGGACCCACGAACACTGAAGCTTTCTTT	CASKRAGPTNTEAFF
TRBD2	TRBV28	TRBJ2-7	15	few	TGTGCCAGCAGTTTATGGGTAGCGGGGGGTTACGAGCAGTACTTC	CASSLWVAGGYEQYF
TRBD2	TRBV7-2	TRBJ2-7	16	NA	TGTGCCAGCAGCTTAGCGGCTAGCGGAGGGTCCTACGAGCAGTACTTC	CASSLAASGGSYEQYF
TRBD2	TRBV28	TRBJ2-2	14	few	TGTGCCAGCAGTCGGACTAGCGCTGCCGGGGAGCTGTTTTTT	CASSRTSAAGELFF
NA	TRBV27	TRBJ2-6	16	NA	TGTGCCAGCATCCCTACGCTCTTAGCTGGGGCCAACTTCTTGACTTTC	CASIPTLLAGANFLTF
NA	TRBV6-2/TRBV6-3	TRBJ2-1	8	NA	TGTGCCAGCGGGTCTTTCATCTTC	CASGSFIF
NA	TRBV12-3/TRBV12-4	TRBJ1-2	15	NA	TGTGCCAGCAGTCACTCAGGGGCCCCTAGCTATGGCTACACCTTC	CASSHSGAPSYGYTF
TRBD2	TRBV11-2	TRBJ2-3	16	NA	TGTGCCAGCAGCCCCGGACTAGTCATTAGGGTCCATACGCAGTATTTT	CASSPGLVIRVHTQYF